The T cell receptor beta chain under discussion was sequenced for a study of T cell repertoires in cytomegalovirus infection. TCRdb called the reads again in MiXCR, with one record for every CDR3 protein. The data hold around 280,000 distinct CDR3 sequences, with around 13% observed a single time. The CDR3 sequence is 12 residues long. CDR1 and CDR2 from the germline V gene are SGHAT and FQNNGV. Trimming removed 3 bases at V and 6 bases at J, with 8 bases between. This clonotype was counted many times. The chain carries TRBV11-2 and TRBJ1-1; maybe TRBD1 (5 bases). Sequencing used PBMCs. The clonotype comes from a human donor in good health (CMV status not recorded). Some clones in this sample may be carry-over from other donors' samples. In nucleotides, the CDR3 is TGTGCCAGCAGCTTCGGGACGGCTGAAGCTTTCTTT. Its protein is CASSFGTAEAFF.